This TCR beta chain was recorded in a study of CD4+ T cells in melanoma. Data came from immunoSEQ multiplex PCR; TCRdb stores just in-frame clones and leaves some out. The sample has fewer than 150,000 clones; over 90% are singletons. The CDR3 consists of 15 residues. The V segment lost 10 bases and the J segment 2 bases; nucleotides outside the gene matches: 13. Germline CDR1 and CDR2: MDHEN and SYDVKM. The chain uses TRBV28 and TRBJ2-5; 7 bases fit TRBD1. The origin of this receptor is a human donor with melanoma. This CDR3 is CATGPRGKRQETQYF. CDR3 sequence (DNA): TGTGCCACCGGACCCAGGGGGAAGAGACAAGAGACCCAGTACTTC.